The clone carrying this TCR beta chain was counted a few times. The antigen is unknown. This record belongs to a study of beta chain features in type 1 diabetes. General observations from the study: VDJ junctions sequenced from type 1 diabetes patients showed fewer insertions and more deletions. TCRB CDR3s were moderately but significantly shorter in Type 1 diabetes patients in all four CD4+ subsets. Patients' naive, central memory and regulatory TCRB repertoires appeared more alike than those of healthy donors.

The whole isolated RNA underwent reverse transcription, so sequencing captured expressed TCRB transcripts. Sequencing was performed with immunoSEQ multiplex PCR; in TCRdb, only in-frame clones are kept and a portion is missing. Of approximately 160,000 clones listed, 10% to 13% are singletons. Germline V lookup: CDR1 SNHLY, CDR2 FYNNEI. This CDR3 is built from 12 residues. V was cut by 8 bases and J by 6 bases, with 13 bases left in between. The chain joins TRBV2 to TRBJ1-2; TRBD1 is a possible D gene (6 bases). The clonotype was recovered from a man aged 25 to 40 with type 1 diabetes. The sample was central memory CD4+ T cells from blood. The CDR3 protein is CASGGDTDGYTF. CDR3 DNA sequence: TGTGCCAGCGGTGGGGACACTGATGGCTACACCTTC.